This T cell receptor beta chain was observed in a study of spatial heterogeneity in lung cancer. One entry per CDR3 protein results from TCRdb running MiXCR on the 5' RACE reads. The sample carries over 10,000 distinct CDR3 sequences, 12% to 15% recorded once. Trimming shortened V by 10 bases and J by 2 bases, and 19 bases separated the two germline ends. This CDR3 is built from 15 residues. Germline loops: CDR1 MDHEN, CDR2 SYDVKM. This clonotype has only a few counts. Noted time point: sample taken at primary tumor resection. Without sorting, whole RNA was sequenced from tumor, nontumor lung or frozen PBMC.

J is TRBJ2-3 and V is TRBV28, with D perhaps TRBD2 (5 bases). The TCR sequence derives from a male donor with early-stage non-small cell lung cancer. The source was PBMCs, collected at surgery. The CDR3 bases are TGTGCCACCTCACCCCCAAGCGGACTCACAGATACGCAGTATTTT. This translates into CATSPPSGLTDTQYF.